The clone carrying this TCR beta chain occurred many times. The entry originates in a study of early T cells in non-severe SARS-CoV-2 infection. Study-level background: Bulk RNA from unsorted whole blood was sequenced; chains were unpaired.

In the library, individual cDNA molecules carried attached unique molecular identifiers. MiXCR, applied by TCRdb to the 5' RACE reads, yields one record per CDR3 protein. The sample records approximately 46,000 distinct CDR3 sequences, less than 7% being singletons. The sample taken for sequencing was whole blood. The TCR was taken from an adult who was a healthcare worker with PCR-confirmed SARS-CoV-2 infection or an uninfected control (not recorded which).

CDR3 residues: CASSGLTGGFNEQFF. CDR3 bases: TGTGCCAGCAGTGGATTGACAGGGGGCTTCAATGAGCAGTTCTTC. This rearrangement joins TRBV25-1 to TRBJ2-1, with 10 nucleotides matching TRBD1. Unmatched junction bases numbered 6, after V lost 4 bases and J lost 6 bases. The CDR3 loop spans 15 amino acids. Germline lookup yields CDR1 MGHDK and CDR2 SYGVNS.